A selection of T cell receptor beta chains follows, all from one sample in a study of blood T cell repertoires in COVID-19. TCRdb keeps only in-frame clones here, not all; method: immunoSEQ multiplex PCR. The profile shows over 150,000 clones, roughly nine tenths of them singletons. The sequenced material came from peripheral blood. All receptors come from a young man with acute or convalescent COVID-19. CDR3s include the opening cysteine and the closing phenylalanine or tryptophan. The D gene is left open where the match is weak.

d_gene	v_gene	j_gene	CDR3nt	CDR3aa
TRBD1	TRBV10-1	TRBJ1-6	TGCGCGCTGTCGGAAGGGGGCGCGAACTCACCCCTCCACTTT	CALSEGGANSPLHF
TRBD1	TRBV30	TRBJ1-2	TGTGCCTGGAGTGTGGGACAGGGGTTTGGCTACACCTTC	CAWSVGQGFGYTF
NA	TRBV18	TRBJ1-1	TGTGCCAGCTCACCCACCCCCGGTAACACTGAAGCTTTCTTT	CASSPTPGNTEAFF
NA	TRBV6-5	TRBJ1-3	TGTGCCAGCAGTTATGACTCGAGCTCTGGAAACACCATATATTTT	CASSYDSSSGNTIYF
NA	TRBV19	TRBJ1-5	TGTGCCAGTAGGACCGGGGGAGCTCAGCCCCAGCATTTT	CASRTGGAQPQHF
TRBD2	TRBV6-5	TRBJ2-7	TGTGCCAGCAGTTATCGGATGACAAGCGGGGGCCACGAGCAGTACTTC	CASSYRMTSGGHEQYF
NA	TRBV6-1	TRBJ2-5	TGTGCCAGCAGTGAACAAAAAGGAGGGGGCACGGAGACCCAGTACTTC	CASSEQKGGGTETQYF
NA	TRBV6-5	TRBJ2-3	TGTGCCAGCAGTCCACAGGGTGGTGCAGATACGCAGTATTTT	CASSPQGGADTQYF
NA	TRBV9	TRBJ1-1	TGTGCCAGCAGCCTAGGACTGGACTTCACTGAAGCTTTCTTT	CASSLGLDFTEAFF
TRBD1	TRBV5-1	TRBJ1-1	TGCGCCAGCAGCTTGGCTGGGGACAGTATGAACACTGAAGCTTTCTTT	CASSLAGDSMNTEAFF
NA	TRBV11-2	TRBJ2-3	TGTGCCAGCACCCTAGTAAGGTATAGCACAGATACGCAGTATTTT	CASTLVRYSTDTQYF
NA	TRBV2	TRBJ1-2	TGTGCCAGCAGTGAATCTGGGGGCGATCGCTACACCTTC	CASSESGGDRYTF
NA	TRBV7-2	TRBJ1-3	TGTGCCAGCAGCTCCGCCGGGGGGAGAGGGGATGGAAACACCATATATTTT	CASSSAGGRGDGNTIYF
NA	TRBV6-5	TRBJ2-2	TGTGCCAGCAGTTACTCAGGGACATTGAACACCGGGGAGCTGTTTTTT	CASSYSGTLNTGELFF
TRBD2	TRBV5-6	TRBJ2-5	TGTGCCAGCAGCAGGGACTACCAGGGGACCCAGTACTTC	CASSRDYQGTQYF
TRBD1	TRBV19	TRBJ2-5	TGTGCCAGTAGTATCCGGGACAGCCAAGAGACCCAGTACTTC	CASSIRDSQETQYF
TRBD2	TRBV6-5	TRBJ2-7	TGTGCCAGCAGACCCGAGCGGGGCACCTCCTACGAGCAGTACTTC	CASRPERGTSYEQYF
TRBD1	TRBV29-1	TRBJ1-5	TGCAGCGTCCGACAGGGGGGTAATCAGCCCCAGCATTTT	CSVRQGGNQPQHF
NA	TRBV6-1	TRBJ2-7	TGTGCCAGCAGTGATTGGGCCGGGATATCCCTCAATCCCTACGAGCAGTACTTC	CASSDWAGISLNPYEQYF
NA	TRBV19	TRBJ1-4	TGTGTCTCATCTACAGGGCGCGATAATGAAAAACTGTTTTTT	CVSSTGRDNEKLFF